Listed below are T cell receptor beta chains from one sample, sequenced in a study of T cell responses to AZD1222 COVID-19 vaccine. Profiling relied on immunoSEQ multiplex PCR, and the TCRdb table lists in-frame clones only, not all of them. The data show approximately 140,000 clones, about 90% seen once. The sequenced sample was peripheral blood, obtained 28 days after the second AZD1222 dose. Receptor source: an adult who received the AZD1222 COVID-19 vaccine. CDR3s include the opening cysteine and the closing phenylalanine or tryptophan.

cdr3_aa: CASSQGRGDLETQYF
j_call: TRBJ2-5
v_call: TRBV4-3

cdr3_aa: CEKQSGDPPQPQHF
j_call: TRBJ1-5
v_call: TRBV23-1

cdr3_aa: CASRSDRENHSPLHF
j_call: TRBJ1-6
v_call: TRBV6-5

cdr3_aa: CASSRQGGGEQYF
j_call: TRBJ2-7
v_call: TRBV7-9

cdr3_aa: CASTTRAGYYSGANVLTF
j_call: TRBJ2-6
v_call: TRBV7-2

cdr3_aa: CASSSPPGQGDNSPLHF
j_call: TRBJ1-6
v_call: TRBV28

cdr3_aa: CASSYRGQGSPLHF
j_call: TRBJ1-6
v_call: TRBV6-2/TRBV6-3

cdr3_aa: CASSPPGASGFSYEQYF
j_call: TRBJ2-7
v_call: TRBV14

cdr3_aa: CASSFWAGGETQYF
j_call: TRBJ2-5
v_call: TRBV7-2

cdr3_aa: CASSFGAHEQYF
j_call: TRBJ2-7
v_call: TRBV6-5

cdr3_aa: CASSSSGAGYTF
j_call: TRBJ1-2
v_call: TRBV5-1

cdr3_aa: CASNSDSASYNEQFF
j_call: TRBJ2-1
v_call: TRBV19

cdr3_aa: CASRNPYEQYF
j_call: TRBJ2-7
v_call: TRBV6-5

cdr3_aa: CASSATGTTYEQYF
j_call: TRBJ2-7
v_call: TRBV5-4

cdr3_aa: CASSYGRRQETQYF
j_call: TRBJ2-5
v_call: TRBV6-5

cdr3_aa: CSVRPMNTEAFF
j_call: TRBJ1-1
v_call: TRBV29-1

cdr3_aa: CATCPGTGNGEQYF
j_call: TRBJ2-7
v_call: TRBV28

cdr3_aa: CASSDRLAGGYNEQFF
j_call: TRBJ2-1
v_call: TRBV6-1

cdr3_aa: CASGTGSNQPQHF
j_call: TRBJ1-5
v_call: TRBV7-9

cdr3_aa: CASSQDSSWRERADTQYF
j_call: TRBJ2-3
v_call: TRBV4-3

cdr3_aa: CASSQDRVAYEQYF
j_call: TRBJ2-7
v_call: TRBV4-2

cdr3_aa: CASNTNRRGTGGNEQFF
j_call: TRBJ2-1
v_call: TRBV7-2

cdr3_aa: CASSTGQGSEAFF
j_call: TRBJ1-1
v_call: TRBV6-2/TRBV6-3

cdr3_aa: CASSFQGRSGGAFF
j_call: TRBJ1-1
v_call: TRBV7-2

cdr3_aa: CASKEVGLITDTQYF
j_call: TRBJ2-3
v_call: TRBV5-1

cdr3_aa: CASSRTPGLAGELFF
j_call: TRBJ2-2
v_call: TRBV6-2/TRBV6-3

cdr3_aa: CASSGTGSIDIQYF
j_call: TRBJ2-4
v_call: TRBV6-2/TRBV6-3

cdr3_aa: CASTNWRDPTRELFF
j_call: TRBJ2-2
v_call: TRBV28

cdr3_aa: CASSLTGNTPQHF
j_call: TRBJ1-5
v_call: TRBV7-9

cdr3_aa: CASSLPGVHREQYF
j_call: TRBJ2-7
v_call: TRBV7-2

cdr3_aa: CASSVGTDLTSDEQFF
j_call: TRBJ2-1
v_call: TRBV9

cdr3_aa: CASSLIDRGRETQYF
j_call: TRBJ2-5
v_call: TRBV19

cdr3_aa: CASKGAGGAGTEAFF
j_call: TRBJ1-1
v_call: TRBV28

cdr3_aa: CASSLVTGRHNEQFF
j_call: TRBJ2-1
v_call: TRBV5-1

cdr3_aa: CASSPAGRGLGYGYTF
j_call: TRBJ1-2
v_call: TRBV19

cdr3_aa: CASSLSWGPSGQPQHF
j_call: TRBJ1-5
v_call: TRBV27

cdr3_aa: CASSPPQGRNGYTF
j_call: TRBJ1-2
v_call: TRBV6-2/TRBV6-3

cdr3_aa: CASSLATGTSGREVEQFF
j_call: TRBJ2-1
v_call: TRBV27

cdr3_aa: CASSPGGDSPLHF
j_call: TRBJ1-6
v_call: TRBV18

cdr3_aa: CASSYSWDARNSPLHF
j_call: TRBJ1-6
v_call: TRBV6-2/TRBV6-3

cdr3_aa: CASIQAGADEQYF
j_call: TRBJ2-7
v_call: TRBV6-5

cdr3_aa: CASSENLAGVSYEQYF
j_call: TRBJ2-7
v_call: TRBV2

cdr3_aa: CASTPGTAYGYTF
j_call: TRBJ1-2
v_call: TRBV19

cdr3_aa: CASSLYRQGSPLHF
j_call: TRBJ1-6
v_call: TRBV27

cdr3_aa: CASSLGAYEQYF
j_call: TRBJ2-7
v_call: TRBV7-9

cdr3_aa: CASRPAGGPYNEQFF
j_call: TRBJ2-1
v_call: TRBV7-3